A selection of T cell receptor beta chains follows, all from one sample in a study of blood T cell repertoires in COVID-19. Sequencing used immunoSEQ multiplex PCR; TCRdb keeps in-frame clones, though not all of them. The sample contains almost 250,000 clones, roughly 89% of which appear only once. The source material was PBMCs or T cells enriched from blood (not recorded which). Receptors were obtained from a woman under 40 who had recovered from COVID-19. Both conserved end residues are part of each CDR3. The order of the fields is D gene, J gene, clone size, V gene, CDR3 protein, CDR3 DNA. D genes are given only for firm matches. Some rows mark clone size as missing; the rest say once, few, many or name a class of expanded clone.

D: TRBD1
J: TRBJ1-2
size: -
V: TRBV28
CDR3: CASRQGDRAYGYTF
DNA: TGTGCCAGCAGGCAAGGGGACAGGGCCTATGGCTACACCTTC

D: -
J: TRBJ2-2
size: -
V: TRBV27
CDR3: CASSLAWRGYTGELFF
DNA: TGTGCCAGCAGTTTAGCTTGGAGGGGTTACACCGGGGAGCTGTTTTTT

D: -
J: TRBJ2-5
size: -
V: TRBV11-3
CDR3: CASSLIPRETQYF
DNA: TGTGCCAGCAGCTTAATTCCTCGAGAGACCCAGTACTTC

D: -
J: TRBJ2-1
size: -
V: TRBV6-4
CDR3: CASSDSEHNEQFF
DNA: TGTGCCAGCAGTGACTCCGAGCATAATGAGCAGTTCTTC

D: -
J: TRBJ1-2
size: -
V: TRBV6-2/TRBV6-3
CDR3: CASSSELGEEANYGYTF
DNA: TGTGCCAGCAGTTCGGAGTTAGGGGAGGAAGCTAACTATGGCTACACCTTC

D: TRBD2
J: TRBJ2-6
size: -
V: TRBV18
CDR3: CASSATGTKGANVLTF
DNA: TGTGCCAGCTCAGCCACCGGGACTAAAGGGGCCAACGTCCTGACTTTC

D: -
J: TRBJ1-2
size: -
V: TRBV27
CDR3: CASSPRAFTYGYTF
DNA: TGTGCCAGCAGTCCCAGGGCGTTCACCTATGGCTACACCTTC

D: TRBD1
J: TRBJ1-2
size: -
V: TRBV30
CDR3: CAWIFPGTGLYGYTF
DNA: TGTGCCTGGATATTCCCCGGGACAGGGCTGTATGGCTACACCTTC

D: TRBD1
J: TRBJ1-2
size: -
V: TRBV28
CDR3: CASSSPDRGLNYGYTF
DNA: TGTGCCAGCAGTTCCCCGGACAGGGGGCTTAACTATGGCTACACCTTC

D: TRBD1
J: TRBJ1-5
size: -
V: TRBV6-2/TRBV6-3
CDR3: CASSSDRGRNNQPQHF
DNA: TGTGCCAGCAGTTCGGACAGGGGAAGGAACAATCAGCCCCAGCATTTT

D: -
J: TRBJ1-5
size: -
V: TRBV7-9
CDR3: CASSLVGRDGNQPQHF
DNA: TGTGCCAGCAGCTTAGTAGGCAGGGATGGGAATCAGCCCCAGCATTTT

D: -
J: TRBJ2-7
size: -
V: TRBV7-2
CDR3: CASSPDRTTEPHSYEQYF
DNA: TGTGCCAGCAGCCCGGACAGGACTACGGAACCGCACTCCTACGAGCAGTACTTC

D: TRBD2
J: TRBJ2-1
size: -
V: TRBV7-9
CDR3: CASSPRAQKGREEQFF
DNA: TGTGCCAGCAGCCCCAGGGCCCAAAAGGGGCGGGAGGAGCAGTTCTTC

D: TRBD2
J: TRBJ2-2
size: -
V: TRBV7-6
CDR3: CASSSITSGPTNTGELFF
DNA: TGTGCCAGCAGCTCCATCACTAGCGGGCCTACGAACACCGGGGAGCTGTTTTTT

D: -
J: TRBJ1-1
size: -
V: TRBV6-6
CDR3: CASSYPGRPNTEAFF
DNA: TGTGCCAGCAGTTACCCGGGAAGACCGAACACTGAAGCTTTCTTT

D: -
J: TRBJ1-2
size: -
V: TRBV4-3
CDR3: CASSQNSYGYTF
DNA: TGCGCCAGCAGCCAAAACAGCTATGGCTACACCTTC

D: -
J: TRBJ2-7
size: -
V: TRBV11-2
CDR3: CASSLARVGEQYF
DNA: TGTGCCAGCAGCTTGGCCAGGGTGGGCGAGCAGTACTTC

D: TRBD1
J: TRBJ1-2
size: -
V: TRBV28
CDR3: CASSPFDRGLLYEGYTF
DNA: TGTGCCAGCAGCCCCTTCGACAGGGGGCTGTTATATGAAGGCTACACCTTC

D: TRBD2
J: TRBJ2-1
size: -
V: TRBV3-1/TRBV3-2
CDR3: CASSQDVTSGDNEQFF
DNA: TGTGCCAGCAGCCAAGACGTGACTAGCGGAGACAATGAGCAGTTCTTC

D: -
J: TRBJ1-1
size: -
V: TRBV6-5
CDR3: CASSYRSSRGTEAFF
DNA: TGTGCCAGCAGTTACCGGTCCTCCCGAGGCACTGAAGCTTTCTTT

D: -
J: TRBJ1-3
size: many
V: TRBV6-5
CDR3: CASSLRETSGNTIYF
DNA: TGTGCCAGCAGTCTCCGGGAAACCTCTGGAAACACCATATATTTT

D: TRBD2
J: TRBJ2-1
size: -
V: TRBV19
CDR3: CASSIGGLGGSGEQFF
DNA: TGTGCCAGTAGTATCGGAGGGCTCGGGGGGTCGGGTGAGCAGTTCTTC

D: TRBD2
J: TRBJ2-5
size: -
V: TRBV4-1
CDR3: CASSQDRTSGSTQYF
DNA: TGCGCCAGCAGCCAAGATCGGACTAGCGGGAGCACCCAGTACTTC

D: TRBD1
J: TRBJ1-1
size: -
V: TRBV5-4
CDR3: CASGTGGTEAFF
DNA: TGTGCCAGCGGAACAGGGGGCACTGAAGCTTTCTTT

D: TRBD1
J: TRBJ1-1
size: many
V: TRBV4-1
CDR3: CASSSYGDRDLMNTEAFF
DNA: TGCGCCAGCAGCTCCTACGGGGACAGGGATCTCATGAACACTGAAGCTTTCTTT

D: -
J: TRBJ1-2
size: -
V: TRBV3-1/TRBV3-2
CDR3: CASSPRGYAGSDYGYTF
DNA: TGTGCCAGCAGCCCCCGAGGGTATGCCGGGTCTGACTATGGCTACACCTTC

D: TRBD2
J: TRBJ2-2
size: -
V: TRBV19
CDR3: CASSQRDSGELFF
DNA: TGTGCCAGTAGTCAGCGGGATAGCGGGGAGCTGTTTTTT

D: TRBD2
J: TRBJ2-1
size: -
V: TRBV27
CDR3: CASSSLGAGEYNEQFF
DNA: TGTGCCAGCAGTTCCCTAGGAGCGGGAGAATACAATGAGCAGTTCTTC

D: -
J: TRBJ1-2
size: -
V: TRBV6-6
CDR3: CASSYNLGAGIHF
DNA: TGTGCCAGCAGTTACAATCTTGGGGCAGGGATCCACTTC

D: TRBD1
J: TRBJ2-7
size: few
V: TRBV19
CDR3: CASSPGQVYEQYF
DNA: TGTGCCAGTAGTCCGGGACAGGTATACGAGCAGTACTTC

D: TRBD1
J: TRBJ1-1
size: -
V: TRBV5-1
CDR3: CASSPLQGAAGTEAFF
DNA: TGCGCCAGCAGCCCCTTACAGGGGGCGGCGGGCACTGAAGCTTTCTTT

D: -
J: TRBJ1-1
size: -
V: TRBV30
CDR3: CAWSGRVTAEAFF
DNA: TGTGCCTGGAGTGGCAGGGTTACGGCTGAAGCTTTCTTT

D: -
J: TRBJ1-5
size: -
V: TRBV7-2
CDR3: CASGDYSNQPQHF
DNA: TGTGCCAGCGGAGATTATAGCAATCAGCCCCAGCATTTT

D: -
J: TRBJ2-1
size: -
V: TRBV11-3
CDR3: CASSGRVNEDNEQFF
DNA: TGTGCCAGCAGCGGCAGGGTTAATGAGGACAATGAGCAGTTCTTC

D: TRBD2
J: TRBJ2-1
size: -
V: TRBV28
CDR3: CASTPSGSFYNEQFF
DNA: TGTGCCAGCACCCCTAGCGGGAGCTTCTACAATGAGCAGTTCTTC

D: -
J: TRBJ1-1
size: -
V: TRBV5-6
CDR3: CASSSSLKRGNTEAFF
DNA: TGTGCCAGCAGCTCCTCCCTGAAAAGGGGGAACACTGAAGCTTTCTTT

D: TRBD1
J: TRBJ2-1
size: -
V: TRBV25-1
CDR3: CATGQGNEQFF
DNA: TGTGCCACGGGACAGGGCAATGAGCAGTTCTTC

D: -
J: TRBJ2-3
size: few
V: TRBV2
CDR3: CASSEQRSTDTQYF
DNA: TGTGCCAGCAGTGAGCAACGGAGCACAGATACGCAGTATTTT

D: -
J: TRBJ1-1
size: -
V: TRBV24-1
CDR3: CATRRGLNTEAFF
DNA: TGTGCCACCAGAAGGGGGTTGAACACTGAAGCTTTCTTT

D: -
J: TRBJ2-1
size: -
V: TRBV7-3
CDR3: CASSLSLGGNEQFF
DNA: TGTGCCAGCAGCTTAAGTCTTGGAGGCAATGAGCAGTTCTTC

D: TRBD1
J: TRBJ2-2
size: -
V: TRBV4-3
CDR3: CASSQGTGGLRTGELFF
DNA: TGCGCCAGCAGCCAAGGGACAGGGGGCCTACGCACCGGGGAGCTGTTTTTT

D: TRBD1
J: TRBJ1-5
size: -
V: TRBV2
CDR3: CASSGTGNQPQHF
DNA: TGTGCCAGCAGTGGGACAGGGAATCAGCCCCAGCATTTT

D: TRBD1
J: TRBJ1-2
size: -
V: TRBV18
CDR3: CASSPTPGQAYYGYTF
DNA: TGTGCCAGCTCGCCAACTCCGGGACAGGCCTACTATGGCTACACCTTC

D: -
J: TRBJ1-5
size: -
V: TRBV19
CDR3: CASRDRWTGNQPQHF
DNA: TGTGCCAGTAGGGACCGGTGGACTGGCAATCAGCCCCAGCATTTT

D: -
J: TRBJ2-3
size: -
V: TRBV4-3
CDR3: CASSPYLGPPGTDTQYF
DNA: TGCGCCAGCAGCCCCTATTTGGGGCCGCCCGGCACAGATACGCAGTATTTT

D: TRBD1
J: TRBJ1-1
size: -
V: TRBV27
CDR3: CASSPLFGTASSENTEAFF
DNA: TGTGCCAGCAGTCCGCTTTTTGGGACAGCTTCCTCAGAGAACACTGAAGCTTTCTTT

D: -
J: TRBJ2-2
size: -
V: TRBV28
CDR3: CASSFLDLNTGELFF
DNA: TGTGCCAGCAGTTTCCTAGACCTGAACACCGGGGAGCTGTTTTTT

D: TRBD1
J: TRBJ1-2
size: once
V: TRBV5-6
CDR3: CASSFLSGTGGADGYTF
DNA: TGTGCCAGCAGCTTCCTAAGTGGGACAGGGGGCGCAGATGGCTACACCTTC